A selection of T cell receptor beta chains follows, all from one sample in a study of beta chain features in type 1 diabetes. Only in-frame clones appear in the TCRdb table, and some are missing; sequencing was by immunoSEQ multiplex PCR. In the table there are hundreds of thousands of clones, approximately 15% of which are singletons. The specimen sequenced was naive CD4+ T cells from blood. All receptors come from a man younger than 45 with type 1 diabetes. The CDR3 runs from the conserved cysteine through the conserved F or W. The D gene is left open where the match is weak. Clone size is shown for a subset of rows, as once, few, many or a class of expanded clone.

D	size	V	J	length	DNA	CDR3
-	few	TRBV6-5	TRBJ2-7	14	TGTGCCAGCAACCAGGTCGGGAGTCCCTACGAGCAGTACTTC	CASNQVGSPYEQYF
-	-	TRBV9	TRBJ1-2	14	TGTGCCAGCAGCGCTACCCAGGGGTCCTATGGCTACACCTTC	CASSATQGSYGYTF
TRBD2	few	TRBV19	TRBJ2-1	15	TGTGCCAGTAGGACCTCGGGACTAGCTTCCAATGAGCAGTTCTTC	CASRTSGLASNEQFF
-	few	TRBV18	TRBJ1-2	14	TGTGCCAGCTCACAGGGGTCTTCCAACTATGGCTACACCTTC	CASSQGSSNYGYTF
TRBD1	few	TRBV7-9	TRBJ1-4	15	TGTGCCAGCAGCCTGCAGGGACAGGGAGGTGAAAAACTGTTTTTT	CASSLQGQGGEKLFF
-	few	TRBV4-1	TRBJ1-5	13	TGCGCCAGCAGCCAAGATCCTGATCAGCCCCAGCATTTT	CASSQDPDQPQHF
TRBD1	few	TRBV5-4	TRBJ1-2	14	TGTGCCAGCAGCACGGGACAGGGAATCGATGGCTACACCTTC	CASSTGQGIDGYTF
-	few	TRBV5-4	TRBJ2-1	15	TGTGCCAGCAGCTTGGACGGGAGCGGGTACAATGAGCAGTTCTTC	CASSLDGSGYNEQFF
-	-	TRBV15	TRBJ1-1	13	TGTGCCACCAGCAGAGGCCTGGCAGGCGAAGCTTTCTTT	CATSRGLAGEAFF
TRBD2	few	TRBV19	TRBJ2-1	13	TGTGCCAGTACCAGCGGGGGATACAATGAGCAGTTCTTC	CASTSGGYNEQFF
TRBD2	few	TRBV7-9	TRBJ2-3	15	TGTGCCAGCAGCCGTTGGACTAGCGGGTCAGATACGCAGTATTTT	CASSRWTSGSDTQYF
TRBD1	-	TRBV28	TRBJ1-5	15	TGTGCCAGCAGCTTAGAGACAGGGGTGAGTCAGCCCCAGCATTTT	CASSLETGVSQPQHF
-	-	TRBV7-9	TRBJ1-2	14	TGTGCCAGCAGCCAGCAGGGCACTAACTATGGCTACACCTTC	CASSQQGTNYGYTF
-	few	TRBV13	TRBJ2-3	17	TGTGCCAGCAGCCCAGCGCGCGGGACTGCGATCACAGATACGCAGTATTTT	CASSPARGTAITDTQYF
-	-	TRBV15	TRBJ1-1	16	TGTGCCACCAGCAGAGGGAAGGGGGAAGGGGACACTGAAGCTTTCTTT	CATSRGKGEGDTEAFF
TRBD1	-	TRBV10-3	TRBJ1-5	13	TGTGCCATCAGTGGACAGGGAAATCAGCCCCAGCATTTT	CAISGQGNQPQHF
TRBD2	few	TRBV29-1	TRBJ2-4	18	TGCAGCGGAGTAGCGGGAGGGTCTCAGGAAAGGACCAAAAACATTCAGTACTTC	CSGVAGGSQERTKNIQYF
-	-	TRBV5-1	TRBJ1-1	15	TGCGCCAGCAGCTGGGCGGACAGCCTGAACACTGAAGCTTTCTTT	CASSWADSLNTEAFF
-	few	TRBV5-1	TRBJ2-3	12	TGCGCCAGCAGTAGTCTAGCAGATACGCAGTATTTT	CASSSLADTQYF
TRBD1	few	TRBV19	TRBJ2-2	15	TGTGCCAGTAGTAGACAGGGGGGAGACACCGGGGAGCTGTTTTTT	CASSRQGGDTGELFF
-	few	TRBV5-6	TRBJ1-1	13	TGTGCCAGCAGCTTGCACGGACAGCGTGGGGCTTTCTTT	CASSLHGQRGAFF
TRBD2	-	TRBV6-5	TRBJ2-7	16	TGTGCCAGCAGTTTCCTTCGTGCTAGCGGGAGTTACGAGCAGTACTTC	CASSFLRASGSYEQYF
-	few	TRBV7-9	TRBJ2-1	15	TGTGCCAGCAGCTTAGCAGAGGGACTGGGAATTAAGCAGTTCTTC	CASSLAEGLGIKQFF
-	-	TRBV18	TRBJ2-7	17	TGTGCCAGCTCACCACAGGTAGTTAGCGGAGATTCCTACGAGCAGTACTTC	CASSPQVVSGDSYEQYF
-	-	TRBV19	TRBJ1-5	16	TGTGCCAGCCACCATTATGGAGCCAAAGGCAATCAGCCCCAGCATTTT	CASHHYGAKGNQPQHF
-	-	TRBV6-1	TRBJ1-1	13	TGTGCCAGCTCCTCCTACGAGGGCACTGAAGCTTTCTTT	CASSSYEGTEAFF
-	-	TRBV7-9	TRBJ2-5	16	TGTGCCAGCAGCTTTGCTTCAGGGGTAGGGGGAGAGACCCAGTACTTC	CASSFASGVGGETQYF
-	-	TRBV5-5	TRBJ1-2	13	TGTGCCAGCAGCTTGGTGGCAGGCCAAGGCTACACCTTC	CASSLVAGQGYTF
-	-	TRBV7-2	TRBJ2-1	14	TGTGCCAGCAGCTTAGTCATAGCGTACAATGAGCAGTTCTTC	CASSLVIAYNEQFF
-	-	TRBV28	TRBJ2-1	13	TGTGCCAGCACCCCGGCAGGCTACAATGAGCAGTTCTTC	CASTPAGYNEQFF
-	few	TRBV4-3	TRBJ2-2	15	TGCGCCACTTCCCCGGGACTCAAGAACACCGGGGAGCTGTTTTTT	CATSPGLKNTGELFF
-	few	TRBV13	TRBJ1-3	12	TGTGCCAGCAGCTACAGTGGAAACACCATATATTTT	CASSYSGNTIYF
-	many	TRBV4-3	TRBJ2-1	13	TGCGCCAGCAGCCCGGGGAATGGGGATGAGCAGTTCTTC	CASSPGNGDEQFF
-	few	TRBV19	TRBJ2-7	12	TGTGCCAGTAGTCCCGGACAGTACGAGCAGTACTTC	CASSPGQYEQYF
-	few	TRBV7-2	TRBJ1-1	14	TGTGCCAGCAGCTTACCCACAGGGTACACTGAAGCTTTCTTT	CASSLPTGYTEAFF
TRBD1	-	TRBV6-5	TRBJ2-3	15	TGTGCCAGCAGTCGTAACAGGGGGCAGACAGATACGCAGTATTTT	CASSRNRGQTDTQYF
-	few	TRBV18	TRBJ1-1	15	TGTGCCAGCTCACCCGAGAGACAATTTTACACTGAAGCTTTCTTT	CASSPERQFYTEAFF
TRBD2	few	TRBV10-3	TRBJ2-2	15	TGTGCCATCAGGGCGACTAGCGGGAGAGCCGGGGAGCTGTTTTTT	CAIRATSGRAGELFF
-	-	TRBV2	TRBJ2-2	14	TGTGCCAGCAGTGAAGCGCTCGGCACCGGGGAGCTGTTTTTT	CASSEALGTGELFF
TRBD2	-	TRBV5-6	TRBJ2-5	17	TGTGCCAGCAGCTTAGGACTAGCGGGAGGAACCAAAGAGACCCAGTACTTC	CASSLGLAGGTKETQYF
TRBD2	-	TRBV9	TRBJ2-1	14	TGTGCCAGCAGCGTAGTTCCAGCGGGAGGTGAGCAGTTCTTC	CASSVVPAGGEQFF
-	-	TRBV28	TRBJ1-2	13	TGTGCCAGCAGTTCCTTACTCATCTATGGCTACACCTTC	CASSSLLIYGYTF
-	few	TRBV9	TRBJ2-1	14	TGTGCCAGCAGCGTAGTCAGCTCCTACAATGAGCAGTTCTTC	CASSVVSSYNEQFF
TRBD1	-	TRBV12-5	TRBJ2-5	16	TGTGCTAGTGGTTCCGGAGGCTGGACAGGGCAAGAGACCCAGTACTTC	CASGSGGWTGQETQYF
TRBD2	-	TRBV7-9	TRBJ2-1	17	TGTGCCAGCAGCCCCGGACTAGCGGGCAGCTCCTACAATGAGCAGTTCTTC	CASSPGLAGSSYNEQFF
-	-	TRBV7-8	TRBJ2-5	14	TGTGCCAGCAGCCGCGGACAGATCCAAGAGACCCAGTACTTC	CASSRGQIQETQYF
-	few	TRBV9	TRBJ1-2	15	TGTGCCAGCAGCTCCCGCCCGGGACAACACTATGGCTACACCTTC	CASSSRPGQHYGYTF
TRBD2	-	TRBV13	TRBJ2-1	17	TGTGCCAGCAGCCCCCGCCCCACTAGCGGGGTAAACAATGAGCAGTTCTTC	CASSPRPTSGVNNEQFF
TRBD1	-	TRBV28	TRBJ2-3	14	TGTGCCAGCAGGGACAGGGGGCTCATAGATACGCAGTATTTT	CASRDRGLIDTQYF
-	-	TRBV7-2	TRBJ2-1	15	TGTGCCAGCAGCTTAGGAGGTTACATATACAATGAGCAGTTCTTC	CASSLGGYIYNEQFF
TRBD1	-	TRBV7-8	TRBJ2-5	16	TGTGCCAGCACCGTTCACCGGGACAGGGGTCGTGAGACCCAGTACTTC	CASTVHRDRGRETQYF
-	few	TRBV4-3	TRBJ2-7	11	TGCGCCATTACTAGGGACTACGAGCAGTACTTC	CAITRDYEQYF
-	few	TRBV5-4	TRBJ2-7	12	TGTGCCAGCAGCTCCCAGGGCTACGAGCAGTACTTC	CASSSQGYEQYF
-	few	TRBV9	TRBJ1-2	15	TGTGCCAGCAGCGTATCAGGAATAGGGGACTATGGCTACACCTTC	CASSVSGIGDYGYTF
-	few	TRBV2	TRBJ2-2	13	TGTGCCAGCAGTTATCGGGACACCGGGGAGCTGTTTTTT	CASSYRDTGELFF
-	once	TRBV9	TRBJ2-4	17	TGTGCCAGCAGCGTGGGGACTGCCAAGGGGGCCAAAAACATTCAGTACTTC	CASSVGTAKGAKNIQYF
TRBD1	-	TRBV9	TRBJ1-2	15	TGTGCCAGCAGCGTACGGGCCAGGGGGCACTATGGCTACACCTTC	CASSVRARGHYGYTF